Presented here are 26 T cell receptor beta chains from one specimen sequenced in a study of blood T cell repertoires in COVID-19. This table comes from immunoSEQ multiplex PCR, and its TCRdb copy is limited to in-frame clones, with some not included. The sample carries approximately 300,000 clones, 90% recorded once. The sequenced sample consisted of PBMCs or T cells enriched from blood (not recorded which). These receptors came from a woman younger than 35 with acute COVID-19.

CDR3 residues: CASSIETGYMNTEAFF. For the CDR3, the DNA is TGTGCCAGTAGTATAGAGACAGGTTATATGAACACTGAAGCTTTCTTT. This chain links TRBV19 with TRBJ1-1, with a tentative D call TRBD1 (6 bases). V lost 0 bases to trimming and J lost 0 bases, with 11 bases between them. The length of the CDR3 is 16 residues. Germline assignment: CDR1 LNHDA and CDR2 SQIVND (reference sequence).

The chain is built from TRBV28 and TRBJ1-1, with TRBD1 matching 11 bases. After removal of 6 bases from V and 6 bases from J, the junction contained 6 bases not matched to a gene. Germline values: CDR1 MDHEN, CDR2 SYDVKM. CDR3 length: 14 residues. As DNA, the CDR3 is TGTGCCAGCAGCCCGGACAGGGGGCGCGCTGAAGCTTTCTTT. Protein product: CASSPDRGRAEAFF.

In this sample, this clone turned up once. The chain couples TRBV30 to TRBJ2-4, with TRBD1 matching 7 bases. With 5 bases clipped from V and 1 base from J, the junction kept 2 bases outside the gene matches. Germline V gene lookup returns CDR1 GTSNPN and CDR2 SVGIG (reference sequence). The CDR3 consists of 13 residues. DNA of the CDR3: TGTGCCTGGGCACAGGGGGCCAAAAACATTCAGTACTTC. It codes for CAWAQGAKNIQYF.

The chain couples TRBV19 to TRBJ2-7, with D possibly matching TRBD1 (6 bases). The length of the CDR3 is 16 residues. CDR1 is LNHDA, CDR2 SQIVND, per germline (reference sequence). V lost 7 bases, J lost 2 bases, and 21 bases lay in between. The CDR3 nucleotides are TGTGCCAGTACCTCGCGCCGGGACATCGGGCCCTACGAGCAGTACTTC. Its translation: CASTSRRDIGPYEQYF.

The rearrangement joins TRBV27 to TRBJ1-2, with D hard to call. This CDR3 has 14 amino acids. The germline V gene encodes CDR1 MNHEY and CDR2 SMNVEV (reference sequence). The germline V and J ends were trimmed by 8 bases and 7 bases, with 20 bases remaining between them. The CDR3 coding sequence is TGTGCCAGCGGGTTTATGGACGGGAGGACTGGCTACACCTTC. It specifies CASGFMDGRTGYTF.

The J gene is TRBJ2-1, the V gene TRBV18; TRBD1 aligns across 9 bases. The V and J ends lost 2 bases and 5 bases, in that order; junction bases with no gene match: 4. The length of the CDR3 is 15 residues. Germline CDR1 KGHSH, CDR2 LQKENI. The CDR3, as DNA: TGTGCCAGCTCACCAATACAGGGGGCCCACAATGAGCAGTTCTTC. Amino acids: CASSPIQGAHNEQFF.

The chain carries TRBV4-1 and TRBJ2-5, with 14 bases identical to TRBD2. This CDR3 is 21 amino acids long. CDR1 and CDR2 from the germline V gene are MGHRA and YSYEKL. Trimming cost V 4 bases and J 1 base; bases outside gene matches: 17. CDR3 region: CASSLGGKPGLAGDTQETQYF. Written as DNA, the CDR3 is TGCGCCAGCAGCCTCGGGGGAAAACCGGGACTAGCGGGAGACACCCAAGAGACCCAGTACTTC.

The chain uses TRBV7-9 and TRBJ2-2; the D gene is possibly TRBD2 (6 bases). CDR3 length: 16 residues. V was pared by 5 bases and J by 0 bases, with 13 bases between. Germline CDR1 SEHNR, CDR2 FQNEAQ (reference sequence). CDR3 in amino acids: CASSVDGRSNTGELFF. CDR3 nucleotides: TGTGCCAGCAGCGTGGACGGGAGATCGAACACCGGGGAGCTGTTTTTT.

J is TRBJ1-2 and V is TRBV28; TRBD1 agrees at 9 bases. V shed 1 base, J shed 3 bases, and the junction held 6 bases outside the gene matches. Germline V gene data show CDR1 as MDHEN and CDR2 as SYDVKM. The CDR3 is 16 amino acids. CDR3 coding DNA: TGTGCCAGCAGTTTATCCGGGACAGGGAGCTACTATGGCTACACCTTC. It translates to CASSLSGTGSYYGYTF.

The chain uses TRBV24-1 and TRBJ1-4; no reliable D call. This CDR3 spans 14 amino acids. The ends were cut back, 4 bases at V and 7 bases at J, with 12 bases in the middle. Germline V CDR1 and CDR2: KGHDR, SFDVKD. CDR3 sequence reads: CATSDPTSGEKLFF. The CDR3 DNA reads as TGTGCCACCAGTGACCCTACATCAGGTGAAAAACTGTTTTTT.

The chain couples TRBV11-3 to TRBJ2-3, with 8 bases lining up with TRBD2. The V gene end was trimmed by 3 bases and the J gene end by 5 bases; junction bases not matched to a gene: 7. Germline values: CDR1 SGHNT, CDR2 YENEEA. There are 15 residues in the CDR3. In nucleotides, the CDR3 is TGTGCCAGCAGCTTTATCATGGCGGGAGGAGATACGCAGTATTTT. This encodes CASSFIMAGGDTQYF. The entire variable domain, with the rest obtained from reference TRBV11-3 and TRBJ2-3, is as follows: EAGVVQSPRYKIIEKKQPVAFWCNPISGHNTLYWYLQNLGQGPELLIRYENEEAVDDSQLPKDRFSAERLKGVDSTLKIQPAELGDSAVYLCASSFIMAGGDTQYFGPGTRLTVL.

CDR3 amino acids: CASSIGATSVTEAFF. The CDR3 DNA sequence: TGTGCCAGTAGTATAGGTGCCACCTCGGTTACTGAAGCTTTCTTT. This chain joins TRBV19 and TRBJ1-1; D uncertain. The V gene's germline CDR1 is LNHDA and CDR2 SQIVND (reference sequence). This CDR3 has 15 amino acids. Trimming removed 1 base from V and 5 bases from J, with 14 bases in between.

This chain joins TRBV5-1 and TRBJ2-7; 10 nucleotides match TRBD2. In germline, CDR1 is SGHRS, CDR2 YFSETQ. The CDR3 contains 16 residues. V lost 2 bases to trimming and J lost 3 bases; unmatched junction nucleotides: 8. CDR3 nucleotides: TGCGCCAGCAGCTTACAGCCTAGCGGGAGTTTCTACGAGCAGTACTTC. Its translation: CASSLQPSGSFYEQYF.

The chain has TRBV10-3 and TRBJ1-6, with D possibly being TRBD1 (6 bases). Germline CDR1 is ENHRY and CDR2 is SYGVKD. This CDR3 has 14 amino acids. V lost 6 bases and J lost 7, with 13 bases in between. CDR3 protein: CAISPTGVNSPLHF. DNA of the CDR3: TGTGCCATCAGCCCGACAGGAGTAAATTCACCCCTCCACTTT.

The chain couples TRBV10-2 to TRBJ1-2; D ambiguous. The CDR3 has 13 amino acids. V was cut by 3 bases and J by 2 bases, with 7 bases left in between. Germline CDR1 WSHSY, CDR2 SAAADI. DNA of the CDR3: TGCGCCAGCAGTGAAGCTGTGAACTATGGCTACACCTTC. Its protein is CASSEAVNYGYTF.

This clone has at least ten counts. This rearrangement joins TRBV19 to TRBJ2-7, with 10 bases that match TRBD2. This CDR3 is 15 amino acids long. Trimming cost V 4 bases and J 4 bases; bases outside gene matches: 7. Germline V gene lookup returns CDR1 LNHDA and CDR2 SQIVND (reference sequence). DNA for the CDR3: TGTGCCAGTAGTACGACATCTAGCGGGAGTTACGAGCAGTACTTC. It is translated as CASSTTSSGSYEQYF.

The chain links TRBV6-5 to TRBJ1-1; 7 positions agree with TRBD1. The CDR3 runs to 16 residues. Germline CDR1 reads MNHEY; CDR2 reads SVGAGI. V shed 4 bases and J 0 bases; nucleotides not matched to a gene: 8. The CDR3 DNA follows: TGTGCCAGCAGTTCCACGAGACAGGGCTTGAACACTGAAGCTTTCTTT. Residues: CASSSTRQGLNTEAFF.

The chain recombines TRBV2 with TRBJ1-2, with D possibly matching TRBD1 (5 bases). Germline-derived CDR1 and CDR2 are SNHLY and FYNNEI. The CDR3 has 18 amino acids. Trimming removed 4 bases from V and 0 bases from J, with 21 bases in between. DNA for the CDR3: TGTGCCAGCAGTGCCCCCCGGGAGCTGACAGAGGCTAACTATGGCTACACCTTC. It codes for CASSAPRELTEANYGYTF. Together with reference TRBV2 and TRBJ1-2, the CDR3 gives the full variable domain: EPEVTQTPSHQVTQMGQEVILRCVPISNHLYFYWYRQILGQKVEFLVSFYNNEISEKSEIFDDQFSVERPDGSNFTLKIRSTKLEDSAMYFCASSAPRELTEANYGYTFGSGTRLTVV.

The chain is built from TRBV11-3 and TRBJ1-2; TRBD1 matches 8 bases. CDR1 is SGHNT, CDR2 YENEEA, per germline. The CDR3 runs 17 residues. Losses at the gene ends were 0 bases for V and 1 base for J; bases not matched to a gene: 7. The CDR3 region is CASSLDLDRAGNYGYTF. The CDR3 DNA follows: TGTGCCAGCAGCTTAGACCTGGACAGGGCCGGTAACTATGGCTACACCTTC.

The J gene is TRBJ1-2, the V gene TRBV29-1, with unresolved D. Trimming removed 3 bases from V and 4 bases from J, with 15 bases in between. Germline V gives CDR1 SQVTM, CDR2 ANQGSEA. The CDR3 contains 14 residues. The CDR3 nucleotides read TGCAGCGTTGAGCGGCAGTTTTTTCTCTATGGCTACACCTTC. It yields the protein CSVERQFFLYGYTF.

The chain has TRBV13 and TRBJ2-2; possible D gene TRBD2, 6 bases. V gave up 5 bases and J gave up 7 bases, with 17 bases separating them. Germline-derived CDR1 and CDR2 are PRHDT and FYEKMQ (reference sequence). This CDR3 region has 15 residues. This chain's CDR3 is CASSLPGGPDGELFF. The DNA of the CDR3 is TGTGCCAGCAGCCTCCCAGGAGGGCCGGACGGGGAGCTGTTTTTT.

This chain uses TRBV20-1 with TRBJ2-1; D gene uncertain. CDR1 DFQATT and CDR2 SNEGSKA come from the germline V gene (reference sequence). Trimming left V 3 bases short and J 6 bases short, with 6 bases between. CDR3 length: 11 residues. The CDR3 reads CSASWANEQFF. CDR3 coding DNA: TGCAGTGCTAGTTGGGCCAATGAGCAGTTCTTC.

The CDR3 DNA follows: TGTGCCAGCGGGGAGGGAGGAGATAGCAATCAGCCCCAGCATTTT. Protein product: CASGEGGDSNQPQHF. The chain has TRBV9 and TRBJ1-5; D is ambiguous. With 7 bases removed from V and 0 bases from J, the gap between germline ends came to 14 bases. The CDR3 extends over 15 amino acids. Germline V gives CDR1 SGDLS, CDR2 YYNGEE. The variable domain in full, with the rest retrieved from reference TRBV9 and TRBJ1-5, is DSGVTQTPKHLITATGQRVTLRCSPRSGDLSVYWYQQSLDQGLQFLIQYYNGEERAKGNILERFSAQQFPDLHSELNLSSLELGDSALYFCASGEGGDSNQPQHFGDGTRLSIL.

The V call is TRBV7-9, the J call TRBJ1-1; D may be TRBD1 (5 bases). With 2 bases removed from V and 6 bases from J, the gap between germline ends came to 13 bases. Germline V gene lookup returns CDR1 SEHNR and CDR2 FQNEAQ (reference sequence). The CDR3 is 14 amino acids. The DNA for the CDR3 is TGTGCCAGCAGCTTACTCAGGGCTGGGGCTGAAGCTTTCTTT. Protein: CASSLLRAGAEAFF.

This sequence joins TRBV29-1 and TRBJ2-4, with 8 bases fitting TRBD1. CDR3 size: 14 residues. The V gene's germline CDR1 is SQVTM and CDR2 ANQGSEA. V dropped 2 bases and J dropped 1; count of bases not matched to a gene: 1. The CDR3, as DNA: TGCAGCGTTGAACAGGGGGCGGCCAAAAACATTCAGTACTTC. The encoded protein is CSVEQGAAKNIQYF.

This clone is a singleton in its sample. This chain connects TRBV28 to TRBJ2-7; 8 bases align to TRBD1. This CDR3 spans 14 amino acids. J lost 3 bases, V lost 6 bases, and 7 bases had no gene match. Germline-derived CDR1 and CDR2 are MDHEN and SYDVKM. The CDR3 reads CASRGQGGGYEQYF. The CDR3 nucleotides read TGTGCCAGCAGAGGACAGGGAGGAGGCTACGAGCAGTACTTC. The variable domain in full, with the rest retrieved from reference TRBV28 and TRBJ2-7, is DVKVTQSSRYLVKRTGEKVFLECVQDMDHENMFWYRQDPGLGLRLIYFSYDVKMKEKGDIPEGYSVSREKKERFSLILESASTNQTSMYLCASRGQGGGYEQYFGPGTRLTVT.